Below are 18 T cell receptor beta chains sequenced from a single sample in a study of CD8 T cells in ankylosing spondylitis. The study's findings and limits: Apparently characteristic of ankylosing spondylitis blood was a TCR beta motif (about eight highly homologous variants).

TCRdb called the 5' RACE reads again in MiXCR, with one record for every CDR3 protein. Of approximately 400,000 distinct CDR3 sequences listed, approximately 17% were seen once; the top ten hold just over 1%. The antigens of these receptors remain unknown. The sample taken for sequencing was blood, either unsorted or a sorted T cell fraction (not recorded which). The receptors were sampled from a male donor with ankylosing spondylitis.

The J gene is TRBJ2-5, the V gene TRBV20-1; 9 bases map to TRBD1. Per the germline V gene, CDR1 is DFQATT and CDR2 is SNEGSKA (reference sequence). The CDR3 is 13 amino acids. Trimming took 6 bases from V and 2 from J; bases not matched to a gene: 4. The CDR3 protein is CSAPGQGQETQYF. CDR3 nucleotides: TGCAGTGCCCCGGGACAGGGACAAGAGACCCAGTACTTC.

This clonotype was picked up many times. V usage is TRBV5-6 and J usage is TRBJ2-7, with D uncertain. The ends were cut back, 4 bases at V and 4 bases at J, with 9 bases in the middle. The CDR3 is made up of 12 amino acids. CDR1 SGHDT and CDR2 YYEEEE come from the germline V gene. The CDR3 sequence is CASSTSGYEQYF. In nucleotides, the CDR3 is TGTGCCAGCAGCACATCAGGTTACGAGCAGTACTTC.

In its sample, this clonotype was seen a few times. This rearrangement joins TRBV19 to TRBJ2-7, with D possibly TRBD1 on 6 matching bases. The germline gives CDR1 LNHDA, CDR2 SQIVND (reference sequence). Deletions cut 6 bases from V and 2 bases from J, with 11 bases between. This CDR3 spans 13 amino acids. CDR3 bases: TGTGCCAGTAGCAGGGACACCGCCTACGAGCAGTACTTC. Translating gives CASSRDTAYEQYF.

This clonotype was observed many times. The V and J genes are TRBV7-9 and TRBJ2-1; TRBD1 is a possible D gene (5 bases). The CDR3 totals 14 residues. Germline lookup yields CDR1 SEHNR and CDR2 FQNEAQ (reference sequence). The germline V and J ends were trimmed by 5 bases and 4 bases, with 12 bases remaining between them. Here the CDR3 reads CASSLQGPYNEQFF. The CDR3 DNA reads TGTGCCAGCAGCCTTCAGGGTCCGTACAATGAGCAGTTCTTC.

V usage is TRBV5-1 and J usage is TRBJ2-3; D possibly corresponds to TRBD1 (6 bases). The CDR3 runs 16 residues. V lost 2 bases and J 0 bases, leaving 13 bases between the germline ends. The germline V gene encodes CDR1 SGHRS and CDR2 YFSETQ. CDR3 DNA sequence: TGCGCCAGCAGCTTTCTGGGACACCTTAGCACAGATACGCAGTATTTT. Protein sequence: CASSFLGHLSTDTQYF.

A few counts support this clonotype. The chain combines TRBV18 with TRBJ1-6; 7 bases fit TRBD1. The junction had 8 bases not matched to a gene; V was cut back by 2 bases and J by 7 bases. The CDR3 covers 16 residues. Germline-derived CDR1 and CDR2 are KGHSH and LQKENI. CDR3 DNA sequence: TGTGCCAGCTCACCAAACCTCGGGACAGAAAATTCACCCCTCCACTTT. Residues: CASSPNLGTENSPLHF.

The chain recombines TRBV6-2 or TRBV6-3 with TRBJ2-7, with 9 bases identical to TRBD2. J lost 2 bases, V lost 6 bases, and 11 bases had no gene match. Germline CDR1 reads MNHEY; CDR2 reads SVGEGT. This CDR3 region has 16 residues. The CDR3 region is CASSYALAGQTYEQYF. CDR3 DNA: TGTGCCAGCAGCTACGCCCTAGCGGGACAAACCTACGAGCAGTACTTC.

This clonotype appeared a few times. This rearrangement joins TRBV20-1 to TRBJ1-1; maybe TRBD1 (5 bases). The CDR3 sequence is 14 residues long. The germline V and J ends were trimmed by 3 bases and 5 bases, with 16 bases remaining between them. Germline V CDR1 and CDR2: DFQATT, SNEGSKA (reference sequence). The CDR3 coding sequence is TGCAGTGCTAGGCTCCCGGTTGGGGGAACTGAAGCTTTCTTT. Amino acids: CSARLPVGGTEAFF.

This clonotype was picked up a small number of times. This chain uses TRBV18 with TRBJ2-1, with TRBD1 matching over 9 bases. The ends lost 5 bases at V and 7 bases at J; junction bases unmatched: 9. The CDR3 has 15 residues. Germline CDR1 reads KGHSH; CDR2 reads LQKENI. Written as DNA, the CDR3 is TGTGCCAGCTCATCAACGGGACAGGGAGGGAATGAGCAGTTCTTC. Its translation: CASSSTGQGGNEQFF.

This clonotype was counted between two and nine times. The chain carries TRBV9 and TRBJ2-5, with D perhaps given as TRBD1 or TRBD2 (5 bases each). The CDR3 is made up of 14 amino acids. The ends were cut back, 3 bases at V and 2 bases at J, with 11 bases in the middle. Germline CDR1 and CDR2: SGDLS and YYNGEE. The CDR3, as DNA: TGTGCCAGCAGCGGGGGGTTACCACAAGAGACCCAGTACTTC. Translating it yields CASSGGLPQETQYF.

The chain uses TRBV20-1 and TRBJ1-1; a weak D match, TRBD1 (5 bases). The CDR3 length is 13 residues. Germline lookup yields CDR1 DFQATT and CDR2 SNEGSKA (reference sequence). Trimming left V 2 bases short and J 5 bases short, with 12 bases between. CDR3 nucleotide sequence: TGCAGTGCTAGAATGCAGGGAGGGACTGAAGCTTTCTTT. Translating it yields CSARMQGGTEAFF.

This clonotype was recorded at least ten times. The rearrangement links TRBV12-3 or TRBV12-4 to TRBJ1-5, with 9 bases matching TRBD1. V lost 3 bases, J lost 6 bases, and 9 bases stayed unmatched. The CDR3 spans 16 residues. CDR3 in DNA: TGTGCCAGCAGTTTTTGGGGGACAGGGAAACGTCAGCCCCAGCATTTT. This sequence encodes CASSFWGTGKRQPQHF.

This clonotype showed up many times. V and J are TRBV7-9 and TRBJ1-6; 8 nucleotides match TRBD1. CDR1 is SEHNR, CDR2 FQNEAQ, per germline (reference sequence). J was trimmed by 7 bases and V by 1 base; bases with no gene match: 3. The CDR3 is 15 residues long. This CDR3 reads CASSLERDRNSPLHF. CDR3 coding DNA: TGTGCCAGCAGCTTAGAACGGGACAGGAATTCACCCCTCCACTTT.

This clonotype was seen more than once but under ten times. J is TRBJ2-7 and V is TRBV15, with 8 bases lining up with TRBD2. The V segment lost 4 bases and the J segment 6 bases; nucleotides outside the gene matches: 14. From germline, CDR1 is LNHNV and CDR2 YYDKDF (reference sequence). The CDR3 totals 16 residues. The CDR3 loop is CATSKGLREVSSEQYF. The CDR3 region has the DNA TGTGCCACCAGCAAGGGCCTGCGGGAGGTTTCTTCCGAGCAGTACTTC.

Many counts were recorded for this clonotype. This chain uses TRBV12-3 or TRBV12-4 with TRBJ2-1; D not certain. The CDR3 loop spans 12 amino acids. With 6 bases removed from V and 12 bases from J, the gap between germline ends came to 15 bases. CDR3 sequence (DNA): TGTGCCAGCAGCTCCGACCGCCCTGGGCAGTTCTTC. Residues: CASSSDRPGQFF.

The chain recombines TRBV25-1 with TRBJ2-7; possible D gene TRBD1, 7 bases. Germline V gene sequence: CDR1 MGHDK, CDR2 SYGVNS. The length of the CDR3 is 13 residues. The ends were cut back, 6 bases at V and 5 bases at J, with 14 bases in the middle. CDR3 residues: CASRESGGNEQYF. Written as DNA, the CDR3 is TGTGCCAGCAGAGAGTCAGGGGGGAACGAGCAGTACTTC.

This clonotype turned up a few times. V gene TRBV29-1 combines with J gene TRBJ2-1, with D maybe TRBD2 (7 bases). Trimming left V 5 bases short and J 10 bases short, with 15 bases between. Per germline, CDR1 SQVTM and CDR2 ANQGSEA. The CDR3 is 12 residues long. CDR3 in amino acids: CSVRRGEGEQFF. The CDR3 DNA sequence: TGCAGCGTTCGTAGGGGGGAGGGGGAGCAGTTCTTC.

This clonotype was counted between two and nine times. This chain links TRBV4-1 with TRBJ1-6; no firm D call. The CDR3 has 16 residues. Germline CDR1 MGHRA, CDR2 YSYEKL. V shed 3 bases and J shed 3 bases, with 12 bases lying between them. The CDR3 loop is CASSQAGRNYNSPLHF. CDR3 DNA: TGCGCCAGCAGCCAGGCCGGGCGGAACTATAATTCACCCCTCCACTTT.